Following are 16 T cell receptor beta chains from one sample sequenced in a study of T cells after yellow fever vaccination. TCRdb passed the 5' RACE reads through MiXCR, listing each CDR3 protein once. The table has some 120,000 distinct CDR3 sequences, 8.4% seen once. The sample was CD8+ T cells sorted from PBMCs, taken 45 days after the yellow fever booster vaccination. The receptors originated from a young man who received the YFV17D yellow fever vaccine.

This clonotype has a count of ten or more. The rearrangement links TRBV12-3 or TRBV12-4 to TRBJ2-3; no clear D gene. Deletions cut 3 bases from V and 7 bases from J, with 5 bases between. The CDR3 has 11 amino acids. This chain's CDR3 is CASSFGYTQYF. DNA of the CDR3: TGTGCCAGCAGTTTTGGATATACGCAGTATTTT.

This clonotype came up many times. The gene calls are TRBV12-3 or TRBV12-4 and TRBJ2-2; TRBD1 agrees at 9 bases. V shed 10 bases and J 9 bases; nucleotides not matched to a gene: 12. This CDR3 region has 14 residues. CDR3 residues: CATLETGGNRELFF. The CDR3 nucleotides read TGTGCCACACTCGAGACAGGGGGAAACAGGGAGCTGTTTTTT.

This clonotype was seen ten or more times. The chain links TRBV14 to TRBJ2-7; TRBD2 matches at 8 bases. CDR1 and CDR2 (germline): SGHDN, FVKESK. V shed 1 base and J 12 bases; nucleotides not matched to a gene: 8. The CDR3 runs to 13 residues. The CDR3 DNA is TGTGCCAGCAGCCAAGCCCGGGGGGGTGGACTGTACTTC. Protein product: CASSQARGGGLYF.

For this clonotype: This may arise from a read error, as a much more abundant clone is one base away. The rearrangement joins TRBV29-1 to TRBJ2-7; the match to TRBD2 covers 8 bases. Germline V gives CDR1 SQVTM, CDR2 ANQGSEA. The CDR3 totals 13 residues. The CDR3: CSVRGGQNYERYF. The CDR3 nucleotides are TGCAGCGTTCGGGGGGGGCAGAACTACGAGCGGTACTTC.

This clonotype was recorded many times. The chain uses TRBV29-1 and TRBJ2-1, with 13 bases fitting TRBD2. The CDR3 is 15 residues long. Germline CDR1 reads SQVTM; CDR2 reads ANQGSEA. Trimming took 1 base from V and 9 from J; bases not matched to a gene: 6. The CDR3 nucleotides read TGCAGCGTTGAAGGGCGGACTAGCGGGAGCTCTGAGCAGTTCTTC. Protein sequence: CSVEGRTSGSSEQFF.

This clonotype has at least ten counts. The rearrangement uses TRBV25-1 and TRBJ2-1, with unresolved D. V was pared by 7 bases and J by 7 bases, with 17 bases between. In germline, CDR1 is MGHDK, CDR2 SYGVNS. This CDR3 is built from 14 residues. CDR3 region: CASNPPSGKNEQFF. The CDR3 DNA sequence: TGTGCCAGCAACCCACCTAGTGGGAAGAATGAGCAGTTCTTC.

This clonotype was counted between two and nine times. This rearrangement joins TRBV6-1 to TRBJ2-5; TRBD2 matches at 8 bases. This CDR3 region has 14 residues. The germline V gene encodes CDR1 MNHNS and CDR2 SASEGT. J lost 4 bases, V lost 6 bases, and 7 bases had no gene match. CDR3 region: CASSSLSGAETQYF. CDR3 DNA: TGTGCCAGCAGCTCCCTTAGCGGGGCAGAGACCCAGTACTTC.

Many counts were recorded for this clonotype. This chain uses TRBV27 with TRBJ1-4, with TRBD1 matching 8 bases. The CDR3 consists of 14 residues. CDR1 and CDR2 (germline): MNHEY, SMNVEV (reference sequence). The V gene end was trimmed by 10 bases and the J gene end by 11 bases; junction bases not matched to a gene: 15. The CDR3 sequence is CATGPGTGQRKLFF. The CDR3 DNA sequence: TGTGCCACGGGCCCCGGGACAGGCCAGCGGAAACTGTTTTTT.

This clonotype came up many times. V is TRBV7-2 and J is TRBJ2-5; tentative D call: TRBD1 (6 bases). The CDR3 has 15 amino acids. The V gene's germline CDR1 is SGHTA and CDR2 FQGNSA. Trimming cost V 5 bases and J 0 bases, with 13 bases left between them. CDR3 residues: CASSPGTRYQETQYF. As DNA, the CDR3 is TGTGCCAGCAGCCCCGGGACACGGTACCAAGAGACCCAGTACTTC.

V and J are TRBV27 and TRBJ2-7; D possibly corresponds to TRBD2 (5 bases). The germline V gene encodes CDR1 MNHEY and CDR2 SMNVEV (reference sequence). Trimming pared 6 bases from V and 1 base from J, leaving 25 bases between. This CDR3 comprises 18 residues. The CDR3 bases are TGTGCCAGCAGCCCCGAGCCCCAAGGTCTCACTAGGTCCTACGAGCAGTACTTC. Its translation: CASSPEPQGLTRSYEQYF.

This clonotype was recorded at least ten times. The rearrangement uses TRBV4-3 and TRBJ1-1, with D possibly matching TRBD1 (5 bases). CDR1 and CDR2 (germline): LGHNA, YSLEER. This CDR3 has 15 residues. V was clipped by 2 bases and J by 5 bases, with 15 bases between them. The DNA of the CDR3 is TGCGCCAGCAGCCAATCCCGGGACGACCTGACTGAAGCTTTCTTT. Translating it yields CASSQSRDDLTEAFF.

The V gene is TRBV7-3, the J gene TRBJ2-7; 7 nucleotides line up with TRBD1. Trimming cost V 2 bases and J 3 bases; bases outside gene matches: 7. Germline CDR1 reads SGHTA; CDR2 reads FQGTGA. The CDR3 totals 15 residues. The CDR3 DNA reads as TGTGCCAGCAGCTTAGACTACGGGACAGACTACGAGCAGTACTTC. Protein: CASSLDYGTDYEQYF.

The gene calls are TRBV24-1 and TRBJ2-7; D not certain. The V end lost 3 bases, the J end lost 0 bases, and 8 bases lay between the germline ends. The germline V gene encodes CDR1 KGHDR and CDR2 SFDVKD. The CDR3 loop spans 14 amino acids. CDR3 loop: CATSDNGPSYEQYF. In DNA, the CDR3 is TGTGCCACCAGTGATAACGGGCCCTCCTACGAGCAGTACTTC.

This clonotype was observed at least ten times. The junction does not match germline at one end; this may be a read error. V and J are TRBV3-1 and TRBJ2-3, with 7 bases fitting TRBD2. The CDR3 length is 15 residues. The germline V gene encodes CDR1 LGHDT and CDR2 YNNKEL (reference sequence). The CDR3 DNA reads TGTGCCAGCAGGCAAGGACTAGGGGACACAGATACGCAGTATTTT. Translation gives CASRQGLGDTDTQYF.

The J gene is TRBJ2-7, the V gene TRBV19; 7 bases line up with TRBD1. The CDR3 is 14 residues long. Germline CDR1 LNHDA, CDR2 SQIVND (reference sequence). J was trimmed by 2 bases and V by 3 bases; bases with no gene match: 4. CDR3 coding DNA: TGTGCCAGTAGTATCCGGGACAGACCCTACGAGCAGTACTTC. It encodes CASSIRDRPYEQYF.

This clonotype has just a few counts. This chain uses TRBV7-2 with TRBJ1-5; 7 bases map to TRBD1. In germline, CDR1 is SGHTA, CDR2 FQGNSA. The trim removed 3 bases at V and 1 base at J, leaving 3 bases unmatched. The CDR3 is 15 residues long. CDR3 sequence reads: CASSFGTVSNQPQHF. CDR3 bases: TGTGCCAGCAGCTTTGGGACAGTGAGCAATCAGCCCCAGCATTTT.